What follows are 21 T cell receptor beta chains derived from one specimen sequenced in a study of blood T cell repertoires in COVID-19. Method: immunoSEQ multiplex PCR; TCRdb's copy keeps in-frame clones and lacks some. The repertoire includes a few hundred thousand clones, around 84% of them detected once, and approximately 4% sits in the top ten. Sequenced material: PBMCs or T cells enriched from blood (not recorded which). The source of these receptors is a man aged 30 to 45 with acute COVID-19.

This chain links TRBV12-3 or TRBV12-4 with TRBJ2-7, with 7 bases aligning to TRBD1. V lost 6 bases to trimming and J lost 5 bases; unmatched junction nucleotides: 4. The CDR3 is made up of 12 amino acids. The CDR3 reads CASSSDRDEQYV. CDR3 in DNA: TGTGCCAGCAGCTCCGACAGGGACGAGCAGTACGTC.

CDR3 sequence: CASKGGTSGNNEQFF. DNA for the CDR3: TGTGCCAGTAAGGGTGGGACTAGCGGAAACAATGAGCAGTTCTTC. V and J are TRBV25-1 and TRBJ2-1, with 11 bases fitting TRBD2. Germline CDR1 and CDR2: MGHDK and SYGVNS. V shed 9 bases, J shed 5 bases, and the junction held 9 bases outside the gene matches. This CDR3 spans 15 amino acids. The full variable domain, its missing parts supplied by reference TRBV25-1 and TRBJ2-1, is EADIYQTPRYLVIGTGKKITLECSQTMGHDKMYWYQQDPGMELHLIHYSYGVNSTEKGDLSSESTVSRIRTEHFPLTLESARPSHTSQYLCASKGGTSGNNEQFFGPGTRLTVL.

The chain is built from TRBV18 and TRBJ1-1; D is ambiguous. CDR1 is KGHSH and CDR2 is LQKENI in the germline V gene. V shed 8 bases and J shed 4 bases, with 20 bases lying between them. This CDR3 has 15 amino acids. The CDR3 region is CASPHRWRPRTEAFF. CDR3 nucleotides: TGTGCCAGCCCTCACCGGTGGCGGCCCCGCACTGAAGCTTTCTTT.

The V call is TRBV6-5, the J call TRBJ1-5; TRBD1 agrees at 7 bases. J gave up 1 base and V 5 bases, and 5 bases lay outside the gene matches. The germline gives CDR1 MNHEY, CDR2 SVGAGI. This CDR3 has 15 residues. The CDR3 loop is CASSKTGASNQPQHF. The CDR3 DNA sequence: TGTGCCAGCAGTAAAACAGGGGCCAGCAATCAGCCCCAGCATTTT.

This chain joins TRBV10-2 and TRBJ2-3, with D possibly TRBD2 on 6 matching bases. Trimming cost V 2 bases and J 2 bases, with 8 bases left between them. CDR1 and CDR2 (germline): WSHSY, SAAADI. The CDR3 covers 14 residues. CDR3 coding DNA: TGCGCCAGCAGTGAGGGGACTTTCACAGATACGCAGTATTTT. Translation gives CASSEGTFTDTQYF.

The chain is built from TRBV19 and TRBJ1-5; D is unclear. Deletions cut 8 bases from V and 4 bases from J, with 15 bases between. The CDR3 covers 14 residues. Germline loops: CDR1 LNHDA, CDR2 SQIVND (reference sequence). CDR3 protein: CASQMRGTNQPQHF. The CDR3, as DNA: TGTGCCAGTCAAATGCGGGGAACTAATCAGCCCCAGCATTTT.

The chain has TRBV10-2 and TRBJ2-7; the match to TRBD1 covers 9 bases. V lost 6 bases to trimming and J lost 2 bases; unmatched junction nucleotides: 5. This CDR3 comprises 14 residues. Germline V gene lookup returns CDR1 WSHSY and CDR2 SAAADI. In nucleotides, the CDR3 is TGCGCCAGCAGAAAAGGACAGGGGACCTACGAGCAGTACGTC. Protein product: CASRKGQGTYEQYV.

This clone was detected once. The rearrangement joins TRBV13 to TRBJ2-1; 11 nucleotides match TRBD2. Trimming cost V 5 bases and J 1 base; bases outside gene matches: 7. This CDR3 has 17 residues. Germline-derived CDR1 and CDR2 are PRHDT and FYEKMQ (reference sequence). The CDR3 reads CASSLPTSGVSYNEQFF. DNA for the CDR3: TGTGCCAGCAGCCTGCCGACTAGCGGGGTTTCCTACAATGAGCAGTTCTTC.

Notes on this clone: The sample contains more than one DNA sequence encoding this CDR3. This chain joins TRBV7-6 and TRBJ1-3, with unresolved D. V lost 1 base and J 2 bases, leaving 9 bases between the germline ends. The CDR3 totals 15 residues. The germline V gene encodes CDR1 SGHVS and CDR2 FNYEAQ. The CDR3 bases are TGTGCCAGCAGCTTAGGGTCGGGAGCTGGAAACACCATATATTTT. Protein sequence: CASSLGSGAGNTIYF.

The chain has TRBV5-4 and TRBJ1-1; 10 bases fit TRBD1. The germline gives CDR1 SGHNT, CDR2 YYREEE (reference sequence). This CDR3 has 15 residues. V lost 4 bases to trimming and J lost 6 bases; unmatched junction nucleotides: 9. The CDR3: CASSAGQGRRAEAFF. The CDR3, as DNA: TGTGCCAGCAGCGCGGGACAGGGGAGGCGAGCTGAAGCTTTCTTT.

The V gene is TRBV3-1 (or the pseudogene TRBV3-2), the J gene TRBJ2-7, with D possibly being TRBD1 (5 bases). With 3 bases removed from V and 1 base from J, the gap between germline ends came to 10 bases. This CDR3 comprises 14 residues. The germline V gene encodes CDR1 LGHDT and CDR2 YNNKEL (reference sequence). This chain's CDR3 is CASSQGLVSYEQYV. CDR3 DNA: TGTGCCAGCAGCCAGGGGCTCGTGTCCTACGAGCAGTACGTC.

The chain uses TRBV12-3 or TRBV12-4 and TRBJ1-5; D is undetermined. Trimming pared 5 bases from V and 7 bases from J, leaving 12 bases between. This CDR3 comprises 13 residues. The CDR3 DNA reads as TGTGCCAGCAGTCCGGAGGCTCGCCAGCCCCAGCATTTT. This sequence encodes CASSPEARQPQHF.

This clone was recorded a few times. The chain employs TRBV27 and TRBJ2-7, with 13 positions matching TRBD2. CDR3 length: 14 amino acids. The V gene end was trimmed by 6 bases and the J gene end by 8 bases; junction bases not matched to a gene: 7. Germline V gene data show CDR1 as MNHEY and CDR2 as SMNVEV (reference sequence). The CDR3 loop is CASRSTGTSGKQYV. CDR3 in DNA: TGTGCCAGCAGGTCTACTGGGACTAGCGGGAAGCAGTACGTC.

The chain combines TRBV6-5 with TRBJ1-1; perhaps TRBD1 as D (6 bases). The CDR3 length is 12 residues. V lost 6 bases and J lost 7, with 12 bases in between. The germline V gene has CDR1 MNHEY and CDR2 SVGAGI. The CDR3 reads CASSYGQIEAFF. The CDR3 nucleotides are TGTGCCAGCAGCTACGGACAGATTGAAGCTTTCTTT.

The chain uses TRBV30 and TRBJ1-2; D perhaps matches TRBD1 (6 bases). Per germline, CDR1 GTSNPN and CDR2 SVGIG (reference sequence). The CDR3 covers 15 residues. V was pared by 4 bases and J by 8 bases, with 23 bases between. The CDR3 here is CAWKWDKRNSWGYTF. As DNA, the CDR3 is TGTGCCTGGAAATGGGACAAGAGAAATTCTTGGGGCTACACCTTC. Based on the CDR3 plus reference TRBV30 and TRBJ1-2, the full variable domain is SQTIHQWPATLVQPVGSPLSLECTVEGTSNPNLYWYRQAAGRGLQLLFYSVGIGQISSEVPQNLSASRPQDRQFILSSKKLLLSDSGFYLCAWKWDKRNSWGYTFGSGTRLTVV.

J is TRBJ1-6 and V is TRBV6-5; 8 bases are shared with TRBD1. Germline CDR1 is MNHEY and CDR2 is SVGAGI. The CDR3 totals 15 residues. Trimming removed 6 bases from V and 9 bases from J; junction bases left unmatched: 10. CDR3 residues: CASSTGTGGLSPLHF. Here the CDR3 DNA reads TGTGCCAGCAGCACCGGGACAGGCGGCCTTTCACCCCTCCACTTT.

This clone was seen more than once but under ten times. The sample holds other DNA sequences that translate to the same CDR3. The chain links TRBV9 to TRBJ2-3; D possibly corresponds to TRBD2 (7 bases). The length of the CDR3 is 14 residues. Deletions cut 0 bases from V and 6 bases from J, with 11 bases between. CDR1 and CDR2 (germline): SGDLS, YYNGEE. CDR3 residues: CASSVGTRGDTQYF. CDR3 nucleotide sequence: TGTGCCAGCAGCGTAGGGACTAGGGGGGATACGCAGTATTTT.

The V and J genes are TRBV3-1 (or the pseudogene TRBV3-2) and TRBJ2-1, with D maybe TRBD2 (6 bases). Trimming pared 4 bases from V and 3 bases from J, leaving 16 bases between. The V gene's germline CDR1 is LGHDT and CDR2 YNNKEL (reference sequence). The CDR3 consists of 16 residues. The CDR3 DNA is TGTGCCAGCAGCCGACTCGGCGGGGACCTCTACAATGAGCAGTTCTTC. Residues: CASSRLGGDLYNEQFF.

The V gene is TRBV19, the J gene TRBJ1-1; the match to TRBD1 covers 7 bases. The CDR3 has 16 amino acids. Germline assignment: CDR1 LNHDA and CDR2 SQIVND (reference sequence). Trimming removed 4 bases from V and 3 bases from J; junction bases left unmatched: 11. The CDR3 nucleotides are TGTGCCAGTAGTACCAGGGGGACAGCTCCTCACACTGAAGCTTTCTTT. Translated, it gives CASSTRGTAPHTEAFF.

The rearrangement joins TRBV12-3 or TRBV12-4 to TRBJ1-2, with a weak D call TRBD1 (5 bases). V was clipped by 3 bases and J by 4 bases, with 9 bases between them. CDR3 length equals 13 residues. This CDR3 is CASSLDTIYGYTF. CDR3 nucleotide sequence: TGTGCCAGCAGTTTGGACACTATCTATGGCTACACCTTC.

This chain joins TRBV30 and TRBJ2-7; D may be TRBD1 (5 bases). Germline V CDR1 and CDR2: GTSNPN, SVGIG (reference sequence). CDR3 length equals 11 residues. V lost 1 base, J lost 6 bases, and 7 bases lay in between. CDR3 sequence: CAWSAGPEQYV. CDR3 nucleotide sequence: TGTGCCTGGAGTGCAGGGCCCGAGCAGTACGTC.